The rows below give T cell receptor beta chains drawn from one sample of a study of CXCR3-negative and CXCR3-positive naive CD8 T cells. Each CDR3 protein gets one entry in TCRdb, which reprocessed the 5' RACE reads and gives no DNA. The table lists fewer than 95,000 distinct CDR3 sequences, with around 1.7% in the top ten. The specimen was naive CXCR3- CD8+ T cells from blood. All receptors derive from a human donor in good health. Some clones in this sample may be carry-over from other donors' samples. Each CDR3 is given with its conserved first and last residue. The order of the fields is V gene, J gene, CDR3 length, CDR3 protein.

V gene: TRBV3-1; J gene: TRBJ2-3; CDR3 length: 16; CDR3 protein: CASSQEGLPGTDTQYF
V gene: TRBV28; J gene: TRBJ1-2; CDR3 length: 17; CDR3 protein: CASSFPGWDRSYYGYTF
V gene: TRBV9; J gene: TRBJ2-3; CDR3 length: 13; CDR3 protein: CASSTGLADTQYF
V gene: TRBV4-3; J gene: TRBJ1-1; CDR3 length: 15; CDR3 protein: CASSPTGQLNTEAFF
V gene: TRBV4-1; J gene: TRBJ2-1; CDR3 length: 20; CDR3 protein: CASSPLPGTSGGVSYNEQFF
V gene: TRBV6-5; J gene: TRBJ2-7; CDR3 length: 15; CDR3 protein: CASTLKAAPPYEQYF
V gene: TRBV7-9; J gene: TRBJ1-4; CDR3 length: 14; CDR3 protein: CASSSRGSNEKLFF
V gene: TRBV4-3; J gene: TRBJ2-1; CDR3 length: 16; CDR3 protein: CASSPYGAGGPNEQFF
V gene: TRBV7-9; J gene: TRBJ2-5; CDR3 length: 13; CDR3 protein: CASTWASEETQYF
V gene: TRBV21-1; J gene: TRBJ1-5; CDR3 length: 16; CDR3 protein: CASSKDRDVCNQPQHF
V gene: TRBV28; J gene: TRBJ2-7; CDR3 length: 14; CDR3 protein: CASSLRGLEYEQYF
V gene: TRBV9; J gene: TRBJ1-3; CDR3 length: 15; CDR3 protein: CASSSTAFEGNTIYF
V gene: TRBV29-1; J gene: TRBJ1-1; CDR3 length: 13; CDR3 protein: CSVPEDLNTEAFF
V gene: TRBV5-6; J gene: TRBJ2-7; CDR3 length: 15; CDR3 protein: CASSLGASGTYEQYF
V gene: TRBV2; J gene: TRBJ2-5; CDR3 length: 11; CDR3 protein: CASSEVETQYF
V gene: TRBV28; J gene: TRBJ2-3; CDR3 length: 19; CDR3 protein: CASRLGLTSGGGLTDTQYF
V gene: TRBV7-8; J gene: TRBJ2-7; CDR3 length: 14; CDR3 protein: CASSLDLGDYEQYF
V gene: TRBV3-1; J gene: TRBJ2-7; CDR3 length: 14; CDR3 protein: CASSQSDRTYEQYF
V gene: TRBV7-8; J gene: TRBJ2-3; CDR3 length: 13; CDR3 protein: CASSLVGVDTQYF
V gene: TRBV4-1; J gene: TRBJ2-1; CDR3 length: 13; CDR3 protein: CASSSGQPNEQFF
V gene: TRBV20-1; J gene: TRBJ2-7; CDR3 length: 13; CDR3 protein: CSARVRGSYEQYF
V gene: TRBV20-1; J gene: TRBJ1-1; CDR3 length: 14; CDR3 protein: CSARDRQVNTEAFF
V gene: TRBV3-1; J gene: TRBJ2-7; CDR3 length: 14; CDR3 protein: CASSNRDGSYEQYF
V gene: TRBV29-1; J gene: TRBJ1-2; CDR3 length: 12; CDR3 protein: CSVEDPGGGYTF
V gene: TRBV7-8; J gene: TRBJ1-4; CDR3 length: 15; CDR3 protein: CASSLRQAGREKLFF
V gene: TRBV7-2; J gene: TRBJ2-7; CDR3 length: 14; CDR3 protein: CASSLGPAGYEQYF
V gene: TRBV7-9; J gene: TRBJ2-7; CDR3 length: 14; CDR3 protein: CASSPGTPTYEQYF
V gene: TRBV12-3/TRBV12-4; J gene: TRBJ1-2; CDR3 length: 17; CDR3 protein: CASSSDLTGSMVVGYTF
V gene: TRBV27; J gene: TRBJ2-5; CDR3 length: 12; CDR3 protein: CASSSSPETQYF
V gene: TRBV29-1; J gene: TRBJ2-7; CDR3 length: 15; CDR3 protein: CSVGGTGLANYEQYF
V gene: TRBV21-1; J gene: TRBJ2-1; CDR3 length: 16; CDR3 protein: CASTTTSGEAYNEQFF
V gene: TRBV6-2/TRBV6-3; J gene: TRBJ1-1; CDR3 length: 12; CDR3 protein: CASTYLGTEAFF
V gene: TRBV7-6; J gene: TRBJ1-5; CDR3 length: 15; CDR3 protein: CASSPTANDNQPQHF
V gene: TRBV29-1; J gene: TRBJ2-3; CDR3 length: 16; CDR3 protein: CSVEDLHQARPDTQYF
V gene: TRBV27; J gene: TRBJ2-3; CDR3 length: 14; CDR3 protein: CASRGTSGMDTQYF
V gene: TRBV29-1; J gene: TRBJ1-2; CDR3 length: 14; CDR3 protein: CSAAGQGNNYGYTF
V gene: TRBV20-1; J gene: TRBJ2-7; CDR3 length: 12; CDR3 protein: CSAPAGAYEQYF
V gene: TRBV27; J gene: TRBJ2-7; CDR3 length: 17; CDR3 protein: CASSSEGGQGYSYEQYF
V gene: TRBV29-1; J gene: TRBJ2-1; CDR3 length: 11; CDR3 protein: CSVADYNEQFF
V gene: TRBV4-2; J gene: TRBJ2-1; CDR3 length: 12; CDR3 protein: CASSLEVDEQFF
V gene: TRBV27; J gene: TRBJ1-2; CDR3 length: 13; CDR3 protein: CASSTAGGYGYTF
V gene: TRBV21-1; J gene: TRBJ1-6; CDR3 length: 13; CDR3 protein: CTSRSGPDSPLHF
V gene: TRBV6-6; J gene: TRBJ2-7; CDR3 length: 16; CDR3 protein: CASSYQTSGGLYEQYF
V gene: TRBV28; J gene: TRBJ1-5; CDR3 length: 14; CDR3 protein: CASSSGLIDQPQHF
V gene: TRBV29-1; J gene: TRBJ2-4; CDR3 length: 11; CDR3 protein: CSVQTENIQYF
V gene: TRBV9; J gene: TRBJ1-1; CDR3 length: 14; CDR3 protein: CASSVRPGDTEAFF
V gene: TRBV20-1; J gene: TRBJ2-1; CDR3 length: 16; CDR3 protein: CSATLLAGGAGNEQFF
V gene: TRBV10-1; J gene: TRBJ2-2; CDR3 length: 15; CDR3 protein: CASSEFTGGTGELFF
V gene: TRBV7-9; J gene: TRBJ1-1; CDR3 length: 15; CDR3 protein: CASSPPVSLNTEAFF
V gene: TRBV29-1; J gene: TRBJ1-4; CDR3 length: 14; CDR3 protein: CSVPVQGANEKLFF